These T cell receptor beta chains were read from a single sample in a study of response to subunit inactivated influenza vaccine. TCRdb itself ran the RT-PCR reads through MiXCR, one entry per CDR3 protein. The table has more than 700,000 distinct CDR3 sequences, 21% seen once. Sequences were derived from PBMCs from blood, sampled 5 days after vaccination. The source is a man between 45 and 60 years old who received an inactivated influenza vaccine. Both conserved end residues are part of each CDR3. Each record gives: V gene, J gene, clone size, D gene, CDR3 DNA, CDR3 protein. D genes are given only for firm matches. Only some rows state a clone size, as once, few, many or a class for expanded clones.

v_gene: TRBV12-3/TRBV12-4
j_gene: TRBJ2-5
abundance: few
d_gene: TRBD2
CDR3nt: TGTGCCAGTTCCTTTAGGGGGACTAGCGGGGGATCGTATAACCAAGAGACCCAGTACTTC
CDR3aa: CASSFRGTSGGSYNQETQYF

v_gene: TRBV6-5
j_gene: TRBJ1-3
abundance: few
d_gene: TRBD1
CDR3nt: TGTGCCAGCAGTTTCGGGGACAGGGGCAGAAACACCATATATTTT
CDR3aa: CASSFGDRGRNTIYF

v_gene: TRBV5-1
j_gene: TRBJ2-3
abundance: -
d_gene: TRBD2
CDR3nt: TGCGCCAGCAGCTTAACTTATACGGGACTAGCTTATGTTAGCACAGATACGCAGTATTTT
CDR3aa: CASSLTYTGLAYVSTDTQYF

v_gene: TRBV29-1
j_gene: TRBJ2-7
abundance: many
d_gene: -
CDR3nt: TGCAGCGTTGGGATCCGGGGACGGGACTACGAGCAGTACTTC
CDR3aa: CSVGIRGRDYEQYF

v_gene: TRBV5-1
j_gene: TRBJ2-7
abundance: few
d_gene: TRBD1
CDR3nt: TGCGCCAGCAGCTCTGGACAGGTCTTCTCCTACGAGCAGTACTTC
CDR3aa: CASSSGQVFSYEQYF

v_gene: TRBV6-5
j_gene: TRBJ1-6
abundance: -
d_gene: -
CDR3nt: TGTGCCACTACGGGGGGTAATTCACCCCTCCACTTT
CDR3aa: CATTGGNSPLHF

v_gene: TRBV7-6
j_gene: TRBJ2-3
abundance: -
d_gene: -
CDR3nt: TGTGCCAGCAGCCGAGGAGGGGACCGACGCACAGATACGCAGTATTTT
CDR3aa: CASSRGGDRRTDTQYF

v_gene: TRBV20-1
j_gene: TRBJ1-6
abundance: few
d_gene: -
CDR3nt: TGCAGTGCTAGAGATATCGCGGTAGAAGTAAATTCACCCCTCCACTTT
CDR3aa: CSARDIAVEVNSPLHF

v_gene: TRBV10-3
j_gene: TRBJ2-5
abundance: few
d_gene: -
CDR3nt: TGTGCCACAAAAGACGGGGCCCAAGAGACCCAGTACTTC
CDR3aa: CATKDGAQETQYF

v_gene: TRBV5-6
j_gene: TRBJ2-6
abundance: once
d_gene: -
CDR3nt: TGTGCCAGCAGCTTTGGCCCTGAGGGCTCTGGGGCCAACGTCCTGACTTTC
CDR3aa: CASSFGPEGSGANVLTF

v_gene: TRBV20-1
j_gene: TRBJ2-4
abundance: -
d_gene: TRBD1
CDR3nt: TGCAGTGCTAGGTGGGACAGGGTTTATTCCAAAAACATTCAGTACTTC
CDR3aa: CSARWDRVYSKNIQYF

v_gene: TRBV30
j_gene: TRBJ1-4
abundance: -
d_gene: TRBD1
CDR3nt: TGTGCCTGGAGTTCGGGACAGCATAGTGAAAAACTGTTTTTT
CDR3aa: CAWSSGQHSEKLFF

v_gene: TRBV12-3/TRBV12-4
j_gene: TRBJ1-5
abundance: few
d_gene: -
CDR3nt: TGTGCCAGCAGTTTAGAAAGTATTAGCAATCAGCCCCAGCATTTT
CDR3aa: CASSLESISNQPQHF

v_gene: TRBV6-7
j_gene: TRBJ1-1
abundance: few
d_gene: -
CDR3nt: TGTGCCACGGTTTTTCTCAGGGAAGAGGGCACTGAAGCTTTCTTT
CDR3aa: CATVFLREEGTEAFF

v_gene: TRBV2
j_gene: TRBJ2-2
abundance: few
d_gene: TRBD1
CDR3nt: TGTGCCAGCAACACCGGGACAGGGTTTATCAGGGAGCTGTTTTTT
CDR3aa: CASNTGTGFIRELFF

v_gene: TRBV20-1
j_gene: TRBJ2-1
abundance: -
d_gene: -
CDR3nt: TGCAGTGCTCCTCGTTCCCCCGGCTCCTACAATGAGCAGTTCTTC
CDR3aa: CSAPRSPGSYNEQFF

v_gene: TRBV5-1
j_gene: TRBJ2-6
abundance: -
d_gene: TRBD2
CDR3nt: TGCGCCAGCAGCATAGCGGGGAACTCTGGGGCCAACGTCCTGACTTTC
CDR3aa: CASSIAGNSGANVLTF